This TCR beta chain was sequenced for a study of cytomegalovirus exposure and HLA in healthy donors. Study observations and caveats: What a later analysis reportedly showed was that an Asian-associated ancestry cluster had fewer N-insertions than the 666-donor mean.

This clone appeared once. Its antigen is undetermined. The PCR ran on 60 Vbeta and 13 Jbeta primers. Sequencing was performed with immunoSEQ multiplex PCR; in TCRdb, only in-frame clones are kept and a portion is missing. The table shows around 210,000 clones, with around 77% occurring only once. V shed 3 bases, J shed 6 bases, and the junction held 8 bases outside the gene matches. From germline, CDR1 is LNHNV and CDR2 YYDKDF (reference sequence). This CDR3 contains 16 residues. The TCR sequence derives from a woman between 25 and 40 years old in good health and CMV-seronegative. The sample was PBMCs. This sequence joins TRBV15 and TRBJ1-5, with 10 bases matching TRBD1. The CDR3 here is CATSRTRQGASQPQHF. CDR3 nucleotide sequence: TGTGCCACCAGCAGGACCCGACAGGGGGCAAGTCAGCCCCAGCATTTT.